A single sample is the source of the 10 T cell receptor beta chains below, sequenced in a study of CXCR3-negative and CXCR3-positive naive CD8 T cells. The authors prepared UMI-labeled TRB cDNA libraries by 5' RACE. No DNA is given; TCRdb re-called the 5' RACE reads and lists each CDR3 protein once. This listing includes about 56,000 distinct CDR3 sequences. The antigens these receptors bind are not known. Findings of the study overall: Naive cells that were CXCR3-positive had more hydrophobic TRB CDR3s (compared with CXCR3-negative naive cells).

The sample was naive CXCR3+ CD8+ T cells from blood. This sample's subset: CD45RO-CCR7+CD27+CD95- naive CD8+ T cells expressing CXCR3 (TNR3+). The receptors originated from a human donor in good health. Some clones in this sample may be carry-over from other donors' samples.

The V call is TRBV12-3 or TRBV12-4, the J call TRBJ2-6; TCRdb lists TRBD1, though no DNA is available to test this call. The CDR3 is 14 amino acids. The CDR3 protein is CASTLGVGANVLTF.

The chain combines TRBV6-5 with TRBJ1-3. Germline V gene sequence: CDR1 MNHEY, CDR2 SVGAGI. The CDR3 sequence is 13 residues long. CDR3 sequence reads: CASSYSPGNTIYF.

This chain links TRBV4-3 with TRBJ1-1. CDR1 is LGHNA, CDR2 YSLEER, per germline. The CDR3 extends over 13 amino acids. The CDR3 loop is CASSSHREGEAFF.

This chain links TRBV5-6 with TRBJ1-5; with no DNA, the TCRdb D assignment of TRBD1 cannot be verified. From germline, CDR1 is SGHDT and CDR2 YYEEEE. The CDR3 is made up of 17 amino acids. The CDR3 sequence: CASSGLEDRDSNQPQHF.

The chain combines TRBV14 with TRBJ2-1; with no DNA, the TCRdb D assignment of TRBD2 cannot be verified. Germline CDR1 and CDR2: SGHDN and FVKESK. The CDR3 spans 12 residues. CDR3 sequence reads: CASSPDWTPQFF. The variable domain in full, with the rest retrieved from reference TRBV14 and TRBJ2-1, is EAGVTQFPSHSVIEKGQTVTLRCDPISGHDNLYWYRRVMGKEIKFLLHFVKESKQDESGMPNNRFLAERTGGTYSTLKVQPAELEDSGVYFCASSPDWTPQFFGPGTRLTVL.

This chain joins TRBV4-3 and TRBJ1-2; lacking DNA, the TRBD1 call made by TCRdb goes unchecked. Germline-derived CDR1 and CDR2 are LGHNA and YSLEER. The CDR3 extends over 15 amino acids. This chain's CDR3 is CASSQVGLTGDGYTF.

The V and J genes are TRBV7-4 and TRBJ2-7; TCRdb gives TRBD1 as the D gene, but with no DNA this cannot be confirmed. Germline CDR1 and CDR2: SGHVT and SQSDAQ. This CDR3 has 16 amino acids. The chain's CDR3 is CASSLVSGTVFYEQYF.

This CDR3 reads CASSHGRNTEAFF. This chain links TRBV6-6 with TRBJ1-1. The CDR3 runs 13 residues. The germline V gene encodes CDR1 MNHNY and CDR2 SVGAGI (reference sequence).

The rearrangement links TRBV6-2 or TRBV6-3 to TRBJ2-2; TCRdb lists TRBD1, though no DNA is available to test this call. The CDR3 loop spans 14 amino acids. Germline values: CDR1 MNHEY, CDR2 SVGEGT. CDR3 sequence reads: CASSSRGYAGELFF.

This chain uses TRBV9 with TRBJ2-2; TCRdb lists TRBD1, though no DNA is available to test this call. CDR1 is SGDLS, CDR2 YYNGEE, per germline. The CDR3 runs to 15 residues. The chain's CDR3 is CASSVEGANTGELFF. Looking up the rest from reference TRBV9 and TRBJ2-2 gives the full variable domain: DSGVTQTPKHLITATGQRVTLRCSPRSGDLSVYWYQQSLDQGLQFLIQYYNGEERAKGNILERFSAQQFPDLHSELNLSSLELGDSALYFCASSVEGANTGELFFGEGSRLTVL.